This entry lists 18 T cell receptor beta chains sequenced from one sample in a study of cytomegalovirus exposure and HLA in healthy donors. TCRdb keeps only in-frame clones here, not all; method: immunoSEQ multiplex PCR. The sample holds some 45,000 clones, roughly 90% seen once. The sequencing input was PBMCs. These receptor sequences come from a man between 18 and 35 years old in good health and CMV-seronegative.

This rearrangement joins TRBV5-8 to TRBJ2-7; 10 bases line up with TRBD1. V shed 2 bases and J 4 bases; nucleotides not matched to a gene: 9. Germline-derived CDR1 and CDR2 are SGHTS and YDEGEE. The CDR3 extends over 16 amino acids. For the CDR3, the DNA is TGTGCCAGCAGCTTAGAAGGACAGGGGGGATTGTACGAGCAGTACTTC. Protein product: CASSLEGQGGLYEQYF.

The chain is built from TRBV7-3 and TRBJ2-1, with 13 positions matching TRBD2. V was pared by 3 bases and J by 9 bases, with 11 bases of the junction left unmatched. CDR1 is SGHTA and CDR2 is FQGTGA in the germline V gene. CDR3 size: 17 residues. The CDR3 loop is CASSFTPGLAGHGEQFF. CDR3 sequence (DNA): TGTGCCAGCAGCTTTACCCCGGGACTAGCGGGACACGGTGAGCAGTTCTTC.

The chain uses TRBV10-3 and TRBJ1-2; 7 bases match TRBD1. Germline CDR1 ENHRY, CDR2 SYGVKD. The CDR3 spans 15 residues. The V segment lost 10 bases and the J segment 5 bases; nucleotides outside the gene matches: 16. CDR3 DNA sequence: TGTGCCACCCGGGACCGAGACAGGGAGGAGTATGGCTACACCTTC. This gives the protein CATRDRDREEYGYTF.

The chain joins TRBV5-6 to TRBJ2-2; D remains unclear. CDR3 length equals 15 residues. Per germline, CDR1 SGHDT and CDR2 YYEEEE. Trimming pared 5 bases from V and 9 bases from J, leaving 20 bases between. This CDR3 is CASRPLGSQDWELFF. The CDR3 nucleotides read TGTGCCAGCAGACCACTGGGCAGCCAGGATTGGGAGCTGTTTTTT. The whole variable domain, filled in from reference TRBV5-6 and TRBJ2-2, reads DAGVTQSPTHLIKTRGQQVTLRCSPKSGHDTVSWYQQALGQGPQFIFQYYEEEERQRGNFPDRFSGHQFPNYSSELNVNALLLGDSALYLCASRPLGSQDWELFFGEGSRLTVL.

The V gene is TRBV5-1, the J gene TRBJ2-2; TRBD2 is a possible D gene (5 bases). The CDR3 contains 14 residues. The V and J ends lost 0 bases and 6 bases respectively, with 9 bases between them. CDR1 SGHRS and CDR2 YFSETQ come from the germline V gene. CDR3 in amino acids: CASSLGGEPGELFF. As DNA, the CDR3 is TGCGCCAGCAGCTTGGGGGGAGAACCCGGGGAGCTGTTTTTT.

The count of this clone is one. The rearrangement links TRBV9 to TRBJ2-3, with 8 nucleotides matching TRBD2. Trimming removed 2 bases from V and 4 bases from J; junction bases left unmatched: 9. There are 16 residues in the CDR3. CDR1 is SGDLS and CDR2 is YYNGEE in the germline V gene. CDR3 region: CASSVGTRRGADTQYF. In DNA form, the CDR3 reads TGTGCCAGCAGCGTTGGGACTAGGAGGGGCGCAGATACGCAGTATTTT.

V is TRBV6-5 and J is TRBJ2-3, with 10 bases matching TRBD1. The CDR3 consists of 15 residues. Germline values: CDR1 MNHEY, CDR2 SVGAGI. The J segment lost 6 bases and the V segment lost 1 base, leaving 4 bases of the junction unmatched. CDR3 bases: TGTGCCAGCAGTTACTTGGGACAGGGGTCCGATACGCAGTATTTT. Translating it yields CASSYLGQGSDTQYF.

V and J are TRBV5-1 and TRBJ2-3; 7 positions match TRBD1. This CDR3 is 15 amino acids long. Germline CDR1 reads SGHRS; CDR2 reads YFSETQ. Trimming cost V 4 bases and J 0 bases; bases outside gene matches: 5. CDR3 amino acids: CASSVARGSTDTQYF. The CDR3 DNA reads as TGCGCCAGCAGCGTTGCCAGGGGGAGCACAGATACGCAGTATTTT.

J is TRBJ2-7 and V is TRBV19; 7 nucleotides line up with TRBD1. J was trimmed by 4 bases and V by 3 bases; bases with no gene match: 3. Germline CDR1 LNHDA, CDR2 SQIVND (reference sequence). The CDR3 runs to 13 residues. The CDR3 loop is CASSMGQQYEQYF. For the CDR3, the DNA is TGTGCCAGTAGTATGGGACAGCAGTACGAGCAGTACTTC.

V usage is TRBV27 and J usage is TRBJ1-3; D uncertain. Germline CDR1 MNHEY, CDR2 SMNVEV (reference sequence). The ends were cut back, 6 bases at V and 0 bases at J, with 12 bases in the middle. There are 15 residues in the CDR3. For the CDR3, the DNA is TGTGCCAGCAGGAGAATCGGAGGCTCTGGAAACACCATATATTTT. This translates into CASRRIGGSGNTIYF.

The CDR3 here is CASSTTAGTGRETQYF. CDR3 DNA sequence: TGTGCCAGTAGTACAACCGCCGGGACAGGGAGGGAGACCCAGTACTTC. V is TRBV19 and J is TRBJ2-5, with 9 positions matching TRBD1. This CDR3 contains 16 residues. The trim removed 4 bases at V and 5 bases at J, leaving 11 bases unmatched. The germline V gene has CDR1 LNHDA and CDR2 SQIVND (reference sequence).

The V gene is TRBV9, the J gene TRBJ1-4; no clear D gene. There are 13 residues in the CDR3. V dropped 0 bases and J dropped 5 bases, with 5 bases sitting between them. Germline values: CDR1 SGDLS, CDR2 YYNGEE. The CDR3 region is CASSVAVNEKLFF. CDR3 bases: TGTGCCAGCAGCGTAGCGGTGAATGAAAAACTGTTTTTT.

This rearrangement joins TRBV11-3 to TRBJ2-2; possible D gene TRBD2, 6 bases. The CDR3 length is 14 residues. The V end lost 1 base, the J end lost 4 bases, and 7 bases lay between the germline ends. The germline CDR1 and CDR2 sequences are SGHNT and YENEEA. The chain's CDR3 is CASSLGTTTGELFF. In DNA, the CDR3 is TGTGCCAGCAGCTTAGGGACTACCACCGGGGAGCTGTTTTTT.

The chain employs TRBV6-6 and TRBJ1-2; D remains ambiguous. The CDR3 runs 13 residues. Germline-derived CDR1 and CDR2 are MNHNY and SVGAGI (reference sequence). V lost 2 bases, J lost 3 bases, and 7 bases lay in between. CDR3 amino acids: CASSYDRDYGYTF. CDR3 nucleotide sequence: TGTGCCAGCAGTTACGACCGGGACTATGGCTACACCTTC.

The CDR3 bases are TGCGCCAGCAGCTACTCCGGGAGATTCGACGAGCAGTACTTC. Encoded protein: CASSYSGRFDEQYF. This rearrangement joins TRBV5-1 to TRBJ2-7; weak D call: TRBD2 (6 bases). V was trimmed by 3 bases and J by 5 bases, leaving 15 bases between them. CDR3 length: 14 residues. CDR1 and CDR2 from the germline V gene are SGHRS and YFSETQ.

This sequence joins TRBV7-9 and TRBJ2-5; TRBD1 matches 7 bases. After removal of 5 bases from V and 2 bases from J, the junction contained 11 bases not matched to a gene. The V gene's germline CDR1 is SEHNR and CDR2 FQNEAQ (reference sequence). The CDR3 contains 16 residues. The CDR3 loop is CASSEEGQILQETQYF. The CDR3 DNA follows: TGTGCCAGCAGCGAAGAGGGACAGATACTTCAAGAGACCCAGTACTTC.

The genes are TRBV6-5 and TRBJ2-2; TRBD2 matches at 12 bases. The V segment lost 4 bases and the J segment 4 bases; nucleotides outside the gene matches: 1. The CDR3 is made up of 15 amino acids. The V gene's germline CDR1 is MNHEY and CDR2 SVGAGI. The CDR3 region is CASSWGLAGTGELFF. Written as DNA, the CDR3 is TGTGCCAGCAGTTGGGGACTAGCGGGCACCGGGGAGCTGTTTTTT.

This clone was seen only once. J is TRBJ1-6 and V is TRBV7-2, with 8 bases fitting TRBD1. Per the germline V gene, CDR1 is SGHTA and CDR2 is FQGNSA. The V and J ends lost 5 bases and 10 bases, in that order; junction bases with no gene match: 10. This CDR3 has 15 residues. CDR3: CASSLQTGGGSPLHF. For the CDR3, the DNA is TGTGCCAGCAGCCTTCAAACAGGGGGAGGATCACCCCTCCACTTT.